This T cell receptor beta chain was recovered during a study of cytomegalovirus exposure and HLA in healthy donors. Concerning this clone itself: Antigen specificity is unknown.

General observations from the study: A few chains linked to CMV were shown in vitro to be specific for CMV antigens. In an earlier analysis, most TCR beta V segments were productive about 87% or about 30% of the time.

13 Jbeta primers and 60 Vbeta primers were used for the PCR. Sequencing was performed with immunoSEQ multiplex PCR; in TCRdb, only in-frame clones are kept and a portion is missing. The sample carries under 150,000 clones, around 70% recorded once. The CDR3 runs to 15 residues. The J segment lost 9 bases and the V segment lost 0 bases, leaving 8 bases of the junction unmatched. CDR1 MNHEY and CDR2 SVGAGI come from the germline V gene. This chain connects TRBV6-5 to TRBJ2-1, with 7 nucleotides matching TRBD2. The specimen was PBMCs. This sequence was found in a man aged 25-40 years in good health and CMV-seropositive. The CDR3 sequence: CASSYSGGSITEQFF. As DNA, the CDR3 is TGTGCCAGCAGTTACTCCGGCGGGAGTATCACTGAGCAGTTCTTC.